One sample yielded the 4 T cell receptor beta chains listed below, sequenced in a study of T cell repertoires and leukemia-associated antigens. These receptors lack a known antigen. Each CDR3 protein gets one entry after TCRdb re-called the 5' RACE reads with MiXCR. The profile shows roughly 13,000 distinct CDR3 sequences, approximately 38% of them singletons. Sequenced: CD3+ T cells sorted from blood and cultured. Every receptor here comes from a female donor in good health.

The chain carries TRBV29-1 and TRBJ2-1, with 10 bases lining up with TRBD1. The germline V gene has CDR1 SQVTM and CDR2 ANQGSEA. V lost 8 bases to trimming and J lost 5 bases; unmatched junction nucleotides: 6. This CDR3 comprises 13 residues. The CDR3 spells CSLMGQGHNEQFF. DNA for the CDR3: TGCAGCTTGATGGGACAGGGGCACAATGAGCAGTTCTTC.

Remarks on this clonotype: This may be a read error, as it is one base from a much larger clone. The chain combines TRBV11-2 with TRBJ2-1; TRBD2 matches 14 bases. V was clipped by 5 bases and J by 11 bases; unmatched bases: 8. The CDR3 extends over 15 amino acids. The germline CDR1 and CDR2 sequences are SGHAT and FQNNGV. For the CDR3, the DNA is TGTGCCAGCAGCGGACTAGCGGGAGGCCCCGGTAAGCAGTTCTTC. This gives the protein CASSGLAGGPGKQFF.

This clonotype was picked up one time. One end of the junction fails to match germline, which may point to a read error. V usage is TRBV20-1 and J usage is TRBJ1-1; 7 bases fit TRBD1. The CDR3 spans 13 residues. Per germline, CDR1 DFQATT and CDR2 SNEGSKA (reference sequence). The CDR3 loop reads CSALSGGNTETFF. The DNA of the CDR3 is TGCAGTGCTTTGTCAGGGGGGAACACTGAAACTTTCTTT.

By sample fraction, this clonotype is medium-sized. This chain uses TRBV5-1 with TRBJ2-7; D gene uncertain. V was pared by 0 bases and J by 5 bases, with 15 bases between. The CDR3 loop spans 15 amino acids. Germline assignment: CDR1 SGHRS and CDR2 YFSETQ. CDR3 amino acids: CASSLGAPEANEQYF. The DNA for the CDR3 is TGCGCCAGCAGCTTGGGAGCCCCAGAAGCTAACGAGCAGTACTTC. Variable domain in full (rest from reference TRBV5-1 and TRBJ2-7): KAGVTQTPRYLIKTRGQQVTLSCSPISGHRSVSWYQQTPGQGLQFLFEYFSETQRNKGNFPGRFSGRQFSNSRSEMNVSTLELGDSALYLCASSLGAPEANEQYFGPGTRLTVT.